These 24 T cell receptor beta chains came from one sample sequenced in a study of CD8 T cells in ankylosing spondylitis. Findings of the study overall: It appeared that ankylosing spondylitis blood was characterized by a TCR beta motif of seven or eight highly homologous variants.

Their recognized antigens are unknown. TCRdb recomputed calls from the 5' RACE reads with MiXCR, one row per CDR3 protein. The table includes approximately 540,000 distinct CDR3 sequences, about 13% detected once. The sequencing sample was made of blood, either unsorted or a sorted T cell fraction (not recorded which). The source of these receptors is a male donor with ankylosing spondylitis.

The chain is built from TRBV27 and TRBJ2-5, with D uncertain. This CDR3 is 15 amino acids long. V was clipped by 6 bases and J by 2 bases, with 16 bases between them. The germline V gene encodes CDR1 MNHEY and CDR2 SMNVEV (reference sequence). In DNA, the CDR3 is TGTGCCAGCAGACCTGTCTGGGCTGGACAAGAGACCCAGTACTTC. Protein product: CASRPVWAGQETQYF.

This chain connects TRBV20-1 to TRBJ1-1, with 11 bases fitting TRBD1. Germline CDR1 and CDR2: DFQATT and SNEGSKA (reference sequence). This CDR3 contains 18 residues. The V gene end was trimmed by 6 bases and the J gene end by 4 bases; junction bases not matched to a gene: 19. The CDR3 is CSAPPSGQGVVFSTEAFF. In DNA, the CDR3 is TGCAGTGCGCCCCCCTCGGGACAGGGGGTAGTATTTAGCACTGAAGCTTTCTTT.

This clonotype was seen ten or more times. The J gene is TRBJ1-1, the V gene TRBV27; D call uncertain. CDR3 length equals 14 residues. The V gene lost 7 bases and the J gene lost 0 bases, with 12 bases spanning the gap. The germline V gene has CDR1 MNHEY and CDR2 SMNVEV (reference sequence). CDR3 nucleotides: TGTGCCAGCATTCCAACGAGGGTGAACACTGAAGCTTTCTTT. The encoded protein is CASIPTRVNTEAFF.

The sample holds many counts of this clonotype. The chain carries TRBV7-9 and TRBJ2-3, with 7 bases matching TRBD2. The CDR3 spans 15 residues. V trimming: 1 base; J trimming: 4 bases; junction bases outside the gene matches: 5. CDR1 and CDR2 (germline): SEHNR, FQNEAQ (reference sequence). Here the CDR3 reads CASSLGGGPSDTQYF. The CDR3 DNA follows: TGTGCCAGCAGCTTAGGGGGAGGGCCCTCAGATACGCAGTATTTT.

The CDR3 region has the DNA TGCGCCAGCAGTGTTCGAGCGGGAGGGTACGAGCAGTACGTC. This gives the protein CASSVRAGGYEQYV. V usage is TRBV10-1 and J usage is TRBJ2-7; TRBD2 agrees at 10 bases. This CDR3 contains 14 residues. J lost 4 bases, V lost 4 bases, and 4 bases had no gene match. Germline lookup yields CDR1 WNHNN and CDR2 SYGVQD (reference sequence).

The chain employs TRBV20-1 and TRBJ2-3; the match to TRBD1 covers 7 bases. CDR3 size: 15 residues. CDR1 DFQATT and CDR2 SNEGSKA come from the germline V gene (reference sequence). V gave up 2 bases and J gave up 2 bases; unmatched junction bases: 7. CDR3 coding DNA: TGCAGTGCTAGAACCCGGGACAGAGACACAGATACGCAGTATTTT. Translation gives CSARTRDRDTDTQYF.

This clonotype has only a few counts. The CDR3 DNA follows: TGCAGTGCTAGAGATGAGGTAGCGGGCTCCTACAATGAGCAGTTCTTC. Translation gives CSARDEVAGSYNEQFF. The V and J genes are TRBV20-1 and TRBJ2-1; 7 nucleotides align to TRBD2. The length of the CDR3 is 16 residues. From germline, CDR1 is DFQATT and CDR2 SNEGSKA (reference sequence). V was pared by 0 bases and J by 0 bases, with 5 bases of the junction left unmatched.

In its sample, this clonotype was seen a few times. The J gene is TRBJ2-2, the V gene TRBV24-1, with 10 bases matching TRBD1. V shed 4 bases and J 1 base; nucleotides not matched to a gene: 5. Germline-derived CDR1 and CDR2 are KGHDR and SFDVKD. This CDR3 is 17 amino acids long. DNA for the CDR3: TGTGCCACCAGTGACACGGGACAGGGGATGAACACCGGGGAGCTGTTTTTT. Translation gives CATSDTGQGMNTGELFF.

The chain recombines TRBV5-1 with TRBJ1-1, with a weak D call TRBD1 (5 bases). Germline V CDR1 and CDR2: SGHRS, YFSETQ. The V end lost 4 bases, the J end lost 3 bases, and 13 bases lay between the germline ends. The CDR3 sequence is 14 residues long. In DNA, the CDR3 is TGCGCCAGCAGCCCCGGGACTCAGGACACTGAAGCTTTCTTT. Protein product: CASSPGTQDTEAFF.

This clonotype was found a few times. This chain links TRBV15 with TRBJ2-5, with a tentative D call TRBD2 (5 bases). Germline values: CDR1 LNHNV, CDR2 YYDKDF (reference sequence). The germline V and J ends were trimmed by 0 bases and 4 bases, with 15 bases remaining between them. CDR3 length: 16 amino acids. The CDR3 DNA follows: TGTGCCACCAGCAGAGAACCACCCGGCGGGCGAGAGACCCAGTACTTC. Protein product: CATSREPPGGRETQYF.

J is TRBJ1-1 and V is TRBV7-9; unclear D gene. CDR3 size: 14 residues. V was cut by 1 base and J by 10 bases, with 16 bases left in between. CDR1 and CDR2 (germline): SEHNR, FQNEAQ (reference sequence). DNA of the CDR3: TGTGCCAGCAGCTTAGGAGAAGACCCCTCTGGAGCTTTCTTT. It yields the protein CASSLGEDPSGAFF.

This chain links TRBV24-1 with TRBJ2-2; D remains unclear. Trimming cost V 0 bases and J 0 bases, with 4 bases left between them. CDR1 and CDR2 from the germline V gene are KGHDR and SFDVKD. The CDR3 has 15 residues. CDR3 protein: CATSDLLPNTGELFF. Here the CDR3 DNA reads TGTGCCACCAGTGATTTGTTACCGAACACCGGGGAGCTGTTTTTT.

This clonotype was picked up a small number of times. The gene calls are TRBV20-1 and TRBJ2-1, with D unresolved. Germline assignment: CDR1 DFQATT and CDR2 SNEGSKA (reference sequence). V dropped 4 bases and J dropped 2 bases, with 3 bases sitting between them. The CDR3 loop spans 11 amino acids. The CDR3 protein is CSANPYNEQFF. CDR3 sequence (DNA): TGCAGTGCTAATCCCTACAATGAGCAGTTCTTC.

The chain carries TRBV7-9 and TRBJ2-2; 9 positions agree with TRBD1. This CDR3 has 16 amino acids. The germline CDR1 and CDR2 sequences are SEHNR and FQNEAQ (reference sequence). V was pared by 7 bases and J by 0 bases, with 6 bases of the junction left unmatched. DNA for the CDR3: TGTGCCAGCACCAACACAGGGGGCCCGAACACCGGGGAGCTGTTTTTT. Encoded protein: CASTNTGGPNTGELFF.

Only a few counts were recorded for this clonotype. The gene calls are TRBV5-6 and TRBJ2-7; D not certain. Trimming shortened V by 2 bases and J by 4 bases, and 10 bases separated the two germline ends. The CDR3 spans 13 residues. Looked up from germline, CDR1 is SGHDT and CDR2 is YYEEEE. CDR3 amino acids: CASSFFGDYEQYV. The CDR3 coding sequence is TGTGCCAGCAGCTTCTTCGGCGATTACGAGCAGTACGTC.

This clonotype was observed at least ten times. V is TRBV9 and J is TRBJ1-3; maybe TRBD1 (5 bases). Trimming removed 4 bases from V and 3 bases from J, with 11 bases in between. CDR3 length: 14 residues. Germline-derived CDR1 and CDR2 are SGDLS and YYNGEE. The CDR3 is CASSKQGVGNTIYF. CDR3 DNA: TGTGCCAGCAGCAAGCAGGGTGTTGGAAACACCATATATTTT. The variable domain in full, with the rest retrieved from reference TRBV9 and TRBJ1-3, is DSGVTQTPKHLITATGQRVTLRCSPRSGDLSVYWYQQSLDQGLQFLIQYYNGEERAKGNILERFSAQQFPDLHSELNLSSLELGDSALYFCASSKQGVGNTIYFGEGSWLTVV.

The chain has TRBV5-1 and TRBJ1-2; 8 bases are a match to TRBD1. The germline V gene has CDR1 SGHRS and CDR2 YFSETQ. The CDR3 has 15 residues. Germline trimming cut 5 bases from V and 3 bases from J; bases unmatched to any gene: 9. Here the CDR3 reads CASSYAPGQDYGYTF. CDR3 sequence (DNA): TGCGCCAGCAGTTATGCTCCGGGACAGGACTATGGCTACACCTTC.

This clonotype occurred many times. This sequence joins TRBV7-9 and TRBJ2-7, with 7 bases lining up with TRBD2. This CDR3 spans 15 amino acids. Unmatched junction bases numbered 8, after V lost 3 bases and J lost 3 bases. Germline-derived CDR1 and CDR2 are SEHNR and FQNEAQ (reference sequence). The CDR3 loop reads CASSFSAGAFYEQYF. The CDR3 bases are TGTGCCAGCAGCTTTAGTGCGGGAGCTTTCTACGAGCAGTACTTC. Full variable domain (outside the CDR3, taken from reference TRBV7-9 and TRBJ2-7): DTGVSQNPRHKITKRGQNVTFRCDPISEHNRLYWYRQTLGQGPEFLTYFQNEAQLEKSRLLSDRFSAERPKGSFSTLEIQRTEQGDSAMYLCASSFSAGAFYEQYFGPGTRLTVT.

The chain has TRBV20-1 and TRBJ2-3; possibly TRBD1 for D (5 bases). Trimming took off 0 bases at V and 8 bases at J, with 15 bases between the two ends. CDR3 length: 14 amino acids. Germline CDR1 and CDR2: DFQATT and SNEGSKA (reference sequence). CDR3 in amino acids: CSARDVPTVATQYF. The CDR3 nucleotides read TGCAGTGCTAGAGATGTGCCGACAGTTGCTACGCAGTATTTT.

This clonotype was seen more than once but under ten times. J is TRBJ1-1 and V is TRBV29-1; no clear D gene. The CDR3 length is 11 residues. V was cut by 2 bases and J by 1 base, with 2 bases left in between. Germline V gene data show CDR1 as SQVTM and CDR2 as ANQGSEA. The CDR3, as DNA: TGCAGCGTTGAACAGAACACTGAAGCTTTCTTT. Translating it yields CSVEQNTEAFF.

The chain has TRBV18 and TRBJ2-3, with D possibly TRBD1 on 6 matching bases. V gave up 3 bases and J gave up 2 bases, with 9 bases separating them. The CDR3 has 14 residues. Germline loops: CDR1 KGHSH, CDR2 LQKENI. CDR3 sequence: CASSPGGTTDTQYF. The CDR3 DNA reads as TGTGCCAGCTCACCTGGGGGCACCACAGATACGCAGTATTTT.

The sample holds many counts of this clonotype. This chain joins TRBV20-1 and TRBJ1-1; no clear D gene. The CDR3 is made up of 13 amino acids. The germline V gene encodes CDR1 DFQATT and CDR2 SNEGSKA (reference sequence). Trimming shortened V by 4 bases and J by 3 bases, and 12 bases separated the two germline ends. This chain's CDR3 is CSAMGFSYTEAFF. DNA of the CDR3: TGCAGTGCTATGGGGTTCTCGTACACTGAAGCTTTCTTT.

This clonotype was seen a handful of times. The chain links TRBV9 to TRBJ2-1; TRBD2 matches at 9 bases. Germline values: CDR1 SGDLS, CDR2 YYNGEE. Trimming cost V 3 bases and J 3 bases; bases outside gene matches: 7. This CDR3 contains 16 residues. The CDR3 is CASSASGTSFYNEQFF. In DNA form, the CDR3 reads TGTGCCAGCAGCGCGTCCGGGACTAGCTTCTACAATGAGCAGTTCTTC.

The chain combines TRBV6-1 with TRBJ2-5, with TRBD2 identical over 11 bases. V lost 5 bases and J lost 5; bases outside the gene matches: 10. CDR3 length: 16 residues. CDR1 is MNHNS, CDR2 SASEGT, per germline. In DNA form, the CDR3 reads TGTGCCAGCAGTAAACAACTAGCGGGAGAAGAGGAGACCCAGTACTTC. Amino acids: CASSKQLAGEEETQYF.